Following are 22 T cell receptor beta chains from one sample sequenced in a study of CD8+CD57+ T cells in acquired aplastic anemia. TCR beta VDJ and CDR3 profiling used genomic DNA as template. TCRdb reprocessed the reads with MiXCR, giving one entry per CDR3 protein. The sample shows about 180,000 distinct CDR3 sequences, around 63% of them seen only once. The sequenced patients had an expansion of CD8+CD57+ cells seen by flow cytometry. The sequencing sample was made of sorted CD4+, CD8+, or CD8+CD57+ T cells (not recorded which) from PBMCs. These receptor sequences come from a human donor with aplastic anemia.

This clonotype occurred once. The chain recombines TRBV6-1 with TRBJ2-5, with D maybe TRBD2 (5 bases). Germline lookup yields CDR1 MNHNS and CDR2 SASEGT. V was shortened by 5 bases and J by 5 bases, with 12 bases between the two germline ends. This CDR3 is 13 amino acids long. CDR3 protein: CASSRDFMETQYF. The CDR3 DNA reads as TGTGCCAGCAGTCGGGATTTTATGGAGACCCAGTACTTC.

This clonotype has ten or more counts. The gene calls are TRBV5-4 and TRBJ1-3; D is uncertain. The V gene's germline CDR1 is SGHNT and CDR2 YYREEE (reference sequence). Trimming pared 1 base from V and 8 bases from J, leaving 10 bases between. There are 13 residues in the CDR3. CDR3 loop: CASSLTPGDTIYF. DNA for the CDR3: TGTGCCAGCAGCTTGACTCCGGGAGACACCATATATTTT.

This rearrangement joins TRBV29-1 to TRBJ2-7, with unresolved D. The germline gives CDR1 SQVTM, CDR2 ANQGSEA. The CDR3 contains 12 residues. Deletions cut 5 bases from V and 1 base from J, with 9 bases between. The CDR3 nucleotides read TGCAGCGTTAAGACACATTCCTACGAGCAGTACTTC. It codes for CSVKTHSYEQYF.

This chain joins TRBV2 and TRBJ2-1; the D call may be TRBD1 or TRBD2 (6 bases each). V lost 2 bases, J lost 6 bases, and 14 bases lay in between. This CDR3 region has 15 residues. Germline V gives CDR1 SNHLY, CDR2 FYNNEI. Written as DNA, the CDR3 is TGTGCCAGCAGTGAAAGGGGGTGGCGGGGCAATGAGCAGTTCTTC. Its protein is CASSERGWRGNEQFF.

The V and J genes are TRBV6-5 and TRBJ2-7; D not resolved. V was cut by 6 bases and J by 3 bases, with 15 bases left in between. CDR3 length: 14 residues. Germline CDR1 is MNHEY and CDR2 is SVGAGI. CDR3: CASSPGPDRYEQYF. The CDR3 DNA reads TGTGCCAGCAGCCCCGGGCCGGACCGCTACGAGCAGTACTTC.

This chain links TRBV4-1 with TRBJ2-7; 7 nucleotides match TRBD2. Germline V gives CDR1 MGHRA, CDR2 YSYEKL. The ends lost 3 bases at V and 7 bases at J; junction bases unmatched: 6. CDR3 length equals 13 residues. The CDR3 bases are TGCGCCAGCAGCCAGGGCGCGGGGGATGAGCAGTACTTC. It encodes CASSQGAGDEQYF.

The table lists this clonotype with many counts. In DNA form, the CDR3 reads TGTGCCACCAAACAGGGGGCGGATAGCAATCAGCCCCAGCATTTT. Its protein is CATKQGADSNQPQHF. The chain links TRBV2 to TRBJ1-5; TRBD1 agrees at 9 bases. With 10 bases clipped from V and 0 bases from J, the junction kept 7 bases outside the gene matches. In germline, CDR1 is SNHLY, CDR2 FYNNEI. The CDR3 length is 15 residues.

This clonotype was counted between two and nine times. The chain carries TRBV6-1 and TRBJ1-5; 9 bases are shared with TRBD1. Germline V CDR1 and CDR2: MNHNS, SASEGT. With 8 bases clipped from V and 4 bases from J, the junction kept 6 bases outside the gene matches. The CDR3 length is 14 residues. CDR3 nucleotide sequence: TGTGCCAGCTCCGGGACAGGGTTTAATCAGCCCCAGCATTTT. Translating it yields CASSGTGFNQPQHF.

Only a few counts were recorded for this clonotype. V gene TRBV9 combines with J gene TRBJ1-4, with TRBD1 identical over 7 bases. Per germline, CDR1 SGDLS and CDR2 YYNGEE. The CDR3 is 14 amino acids. J gave up 4 bases and V 4 bases, and 4 bases lay outside the gene matches. The DNA for the CDR3 is TGTGCCAGCAGCCGACAGGGAGGTAATGAAAAACTGTTTTTT. Translated: CASSRQGGNEKLFF. The full variable domain, completed using reference TRBV9 and TRBJ1-4, is DSGVTQTPKHLITATGQRVTLRCSPRSGDLSVYWYQQSLDQGLQFLIQYYNGEERAKGNILERFSAQQFPDLHSELNLSSLELGDSALYFCASSRQGGNEKLFFGSGTQLSVL.

The V and J genes are TRBV7-2 and TRBJ2-3; 7 nucleotides match TRBD2. Germline-derived CDR1 and CDR2 are SGHTA and FQGNSA. The CDR3 consists of 16 residues. Losses at the gene ends were 7 bases for V and 5 bases for J; bases not matched to a gene: 15. The CDR3 bases are TGTGCCAGCAACTCCGGGACGGGGAGGGCGGGAGATACGCAGTATTTT. It specifies CASNSGTGRAGDTQYF.

As regards this clonotype: The junction differs from germline at one of its ends, possibly a read error. This chain links TRBV7-7 with TRBJ2-1; the match to TRBD1 covers 8 bases. CDR1 and CDR2 from the germline V gene are SSHAT and FNYEAQ (reference sequence). The length of the CDR3 is 17 residues. The chain's CDR3 is CASSLATGTGPNNEQLF. The CDR3 DNA reads as TGTGCCAGCAGCTTAGCCACAGGGACAGGCCCTAACAATGAGCAGCTCTTC.

The V and J genes are TRBV19 and TRBJ1-5; 9 bases line up with TRBD1. The CDR3 length is 14 residues. In germline, CDR1 is LNHDA, CDR2 SQIVND (reference sequence). V shed 9 bases, J shed 6 bases, and the junction held 9 bases outside the gene matches. The CDR3, as DNA: TGTGCCAGCGCTGGGACAGGGAGGGCTCAGCCCCAGCATTTT. This codes for CASAGTGRAQPQHF.

This chain links TRBV5-1 with TRBJ2-2; D is possibly TRBD1 (6 bases). CDR1 is SGHRS, CDR2 YFSETQ, per germline. V was cut by 2 bases and J by 2 bases, with 19 bases left in between. This CDR3 region has 18 residues. This CDR3 is CASSFGHQGYRNTGELFF. CDR3 nucleotide sequence: TGCGCCAGCAGCTTTGGGCACCAGGGGTATCGAAACACCGGGGAGCTGTTTTTT.

The rearrangement uses TRBV5-1 and TRBJ2-5; unclear D gene. Germline V gene data show CDR1 as SGHRS and CDR2 as YFSETQ. This CDR3 region has 14 residues. The V and J ends lost 2 bases and 0 bases respectively, with 8 bases between them. CDR3 nucleotides: TGCGCCAGCAGCTTACTCCCGGACCAAGAGACCCAGTACTTC. It specifies CASSLLPDQETQYF.

This clonotype was picked up one time. The chain recombines TRBV2 with TRBJ1-5; TRBD1 aligns across 10 bases. V trimming: 3 bases; J trimming: 4 bases; junction bases outside the gene matches: 0. This CDR3 contains 14 residues. Germline CDR1 reads SNHLY; CDR2 reads FYNNEI. In DNA, the CDR3 is TGTGCCAGCAGTGAGGGACAGGGGAATCAGCCCCAGCATTTT. Translation gives CASSEGQGNQPQHF.

The J gene is TRBJ2-1, the V gene TRBV24-1; no reliable D call. The CDR3 consists of 13 residues. Trimming took 3 bases from V and 4 from J, leaving 6 bases between them. Germline V gives CDR1 KGHDR, CDR2 SFDVKD. The CDR3 loop reads CATSDSLYNEQFF. The CDR3 DNA sequence: TGTGCCACCAGTGATAGTCTTTACAATGAGCAGTTCTTC.

The genes are TRBV2 and TRBJ1-2, with D hard to call. Looked up from germline, CDR1 is SNHLY and CDR2 is FYNNEI. Trimming stripped 3 bases from V and 5 bases from J, with 16 bases between. The CDR3 contains 15 residues. CDR3 loop: CASSDLLGLEYGYTF. CDR3 nucleotides: TGTGCCAGCAGTGATCTCTTAGGGTTGGAATATGGCTACACCTTC.

The gene calls are TRBV2 and TRBJ1-6; the D gene is possibly TRBD1 (5 bases). The germline gives CDR1 SNHLY, CDR2 FYNNEI. Trimming took 1 base from V and 8 from J, leaving 15 bases between them. The CDR3 covers 16 residues. CDR3 sequence: CASSEEAGFLHSPLHF. DNA for the CDR3: TGTGCCAGCAGTGAAGAGGCAGGGTTTCTTCATTCACCCCTCCACTTT.

CDR3 in amino acids: CASSSGQVSPLHF. The CDR3 DNA reads TGCGCCAGCAGCTCGGGACAGGTCTCACCCCTCCACTTT. The V gene is TRBV5-1, the J gene TRBJ1-6, with 8 positions matching TRBD1. The V segment lost 3 bases and the J segment 10 bases; nucleotides outside the gene matches: 3. This CDR3 spans 13 amino acids. The germline V gene encodes CDR1 SGHRS and CDR2 YFSETQ. Combining the CDR3 with reference TRBV5-1 and TRBJ1-6 gives the whole variable domain KAGVTQTPRYLIKTRGQQVTLSCSPISGHRSVSWYQQTPGQGLQFLFEYFSETQRNKGNFPGRFSGRQFSNSRSEMNVSTLELGDSALYLCASSSGQVSPLHFGNGTRLTVT.

The table lists this clonotype with a few counts. A read error is possible here, since a much larger clone lies one base away. The CDR3 ends on some other residue instead of the conserved phenylalanine or tryptophan, so this is likely a read error. The chain links TRBV5-4 to TRBJ1-2; tentatively, D is TRBD1 (5 bases). The CDR3 extends over 16 amino acids. The germline V and J ends were trimmed by 5 bases and 4 bases, with 21 bases remaining between them. The germline CDR1 and CDR2 sequences are SGHNT and YYREEE (reference sequence). The CDR3 is CASSYVPGGIGYGYTC. In nucleotides, the CDR3 is TGTGCCAGCAGTTACGTTCCCGGGGGGATAGGCTATGGCTACACCTGC.

This chain connects TRBV10-2 to TRBJ2-1; 7 bases match TRBD1. This CDR3 has 15 amino acids. From germline, CDR1 is WSHSY and CDR2 SAAADI. J gave up 4 bases and V 3 bases, and 6 bases lay outside the gene matches. The DNA for the CDR3 is TGCGCCAGCAGTGACGAGGGGGCGGGTTACAATGAGCAGTTCTTC. Residues: CASSDEGAGYNEQFF.

The chain employs TRBV10-3 and TRBJ1-6, with unresolved D. The CDR3 runs 15 residues. Trimming stripped 10 bases from V and 0 bases from J, with 13 bases between. Germline V gene data show CDR1 as ENHRY and CDR2 as SYGVKD. CDR3 protein: CASSRTRSYNSPLHF. DNA for the CDR3: TGTGCCAGCTCGCGGACTCGCTCCTATAATTCACCCCTCCACTTT.